Below are 21 T cell receptor beta chains sequenced from a single sample in a study of blood T cell repertoires in COVID-19 (dated by TCRdb to the early 2020s). Preparation of the library involved the immunoSEQ multiplex PCR assay. The table was pulled from immuneACCESS by TCRdb, which kept in-frame rearrangements only. Such tables lose some clones; where checked, under half of the loss comes from unresolved V genes, and the rest has no known cause. The sample table lists approximately 300,000 clones, 90% to 95% of them with a count of one. 3.9% of the sample goes to the ten largest clones. The sequencing sample was made of PBMCs or T cells enriched from blood (not recorded which). The receptors stem from a woman aged 25 to 39 who had been exposed to COVID-19.

V is TRBV5-4 and J is TRBJ2-3, with D possibly being TRBD1 (5 bases). The CDR3 is made up of 15 amino acids. The V and J ends lost 5 bases and 1 base respectively, with 14 bases between them. Germline assignment: CDR1 SGHNT and CDR2 YYREEE (reference sequence). The CDR3: CASRRRVSGTDTQYF. The CDR3 DNA sequence: TGTGCCAGCAGACGCAGGGTTTCGGGCACAGATACGCAGTATTTT.

A single count supports this clone. The V call is TRBV6-5, the J call TRBJ2-5; D perhaps matches TRBD2 (7 bases). From germline, CDR1 is MNHEY and CDR2 SVGAGI. The CDR3 totals 14 residues. Trimming shortened V by 8 bases and J by 2 bases, and 15 bases separated the two germline ends. CDR3 amino acids: CASQGGAWQETQYF. The DNA of the CDR3 is TGTGCCAGCCAAGGGGGGGCCTGGCAAGAGACCCAGTACTTC.

CDR3 loop: CASSREVGEGNQPQHF. In DNA form, the CDR3 reads TGTGCCAGCAGCAGGGAGGTCGGCGAGGGGAATCAGCCCCAGCATTTT. V gene TRBV5-5 combines with J gene TRBJ1-5, with D perhaps TRBD1 (5 bases). Germline lookup yields CDR1 SGHKS and CDR2 YYEKEE (reference sequence). Trimming took off 4 bases at V and 4 bases at J, with 18 bases between the two ends. The CDR3 has 16 residues.

The CDR3 DNA reads as TGTGCCAGTAGTATAGAAGCGGGGCGACGCGACACTGAAGCTTTCTTT. Protein sequence: CASSIEAGRRDTEAFF. The chain couples TRBV19 to TRBJ1-1; maybe TRBD1 (5 bases). The CDR3 totals 16 residues. V was shortened by 0 bases and J by 3 bases, with 14 bases between the two germline ends. CDR1 is LNHDA and CDR2 is SQIVND in the germline V gene (reference sequence).

The rearrangement joins TRBV5-1 to TRBJ1-4; weak D call: TRBD1 (6 bases). Germline CDR1 is SGHRS and CDR2 is YFSETQ. V gave up 0 bases and J gave up 8 bases, with 11 bases separating them. The CDR3 contains 14 residues. CDR3 protein: CASSLGQGIEKLFF. CDR3 sequence (DNA): TGCGCCAGCAGCTTGGGCCAGGGGATAGAAAAACTGTTTTTT. Based on the CDR3 plus reference TRBV5-1 and TRBJ1-4, the full variable domain is KAGVTQTPRYLIKTRGQQVTLSCSPISGHRSVSWYQQTPGQGLQFLFEYFSETQRNKGNFPGRFSGRQFSNSRSEMNVSTLELGDSALYLCASSLGQGIEKLFFGSGTQLSVL.

This clone was seen a single time. The chain has TRBV10-3 and TRBJ2-1; a possible D gene is TRBD1 (5 bases). The V and J ends lost 5 bases and 3 bases respectively, with 14 bases between them. Germline V lookup: CDR1 ENHRY, CDR2 SYGVKD. The CDR3 is 15 amino acids. CDR3 DNA: TGTGCCATCAGTAGACAGAATTTGGGCTACAATGAGCAGTTCTTC. Encoded protein: CAISRQNLGYNEQFF.

The chain recombines TRBV18 with TRBJ2-7; 7 positions match TRBD1. V dropped 4 bases and J dropped 0; count of bases not matched to a gene: 3. The CDR3 totals 14 residues. Germline CDR1 is KGHSH and CDR2 is LQKENI. For the CDR3, the DNA is TGTGCCAGCTCACTGACAGGGAGCTCCTACGAGCAGTACTTC. Encoded protein: CASSLTGSSYEQYF.

The chain employs TRBV7-7 and TRBJ2-3; 11 nucleotides agree with TRBD1. Germline V gene data show CDR1 as SSHAT and CDR2 as FNYEAQ (reference sequence). The trim removed 5 bases at V and 4 bases at J, leaving 5 bases unmatched. This CDR3 has 15 amino acids. CDR3 in DNA: TGTGCCAGCAGCGCCGGGACAGGGGGTGCAGATACGCAGTATTTT. Residues: CASSAGTGGADTQYF.

The chain joins TRBV2 to TRBJ2-7; TRBD2 matches at 9 bases. This CDR3 comprises 15 residues. With 4 bases clipped from V and 7 bases from J, the junction kept 11 bases outside the gene matches. Germline CDR1 reads SNHLY; CDR2 reads FYNNEI. CDR3: CASSGRASGEREQYF. CDR3 coding DNA: TGTGCCAGCAGTGGTCGGGCTAGCGGGGAGAGAGAGCAGTACTTC.

This chain links TRBV19 with TRBJ1-3; weak D call: TRBD1 (5 bases). The CDR3 has 19 amino acids. Germline CDR1 reads LNHDA; CDR2 reads SQIVND (reference sequence). Deletions cut 1 base from V and 0 bases from J, with 19 bases between. Written as DNA, the CDR3 is TGTGCCAGTAGTATAGCATGGATGTTGAAAGGGGACTCTGGAAACACCATATATTTT. Amino acid sequence: CASSIAWMLKGDSGNTIYF. The whole variable domain, remainder taken from reference TRBV19 and TRBJ1-3, is DGGITQSPKYLFRKEGQNVTLSCEQNLNHDAMYWYRQDPGQGLRLIYYSQIVNDFQKGDIAEGYSVSREKKESFPLTVTSAQKNPTAFYLCASSIAWMLKGDSGNTIYFGEGSWLTVV.

The chain combines TRBV2 with TRBJ1-5; a possible D gene is TRBD1 (6 bases). V was trimmed by 3 bases and J by 6 bases, leaving 15 bases between them. Germline CDR1 SNHLY, CDR2 FYNNEI. This CDR3 has 15 residues. Here the CDR3 DNA reads TGTGCCAGCAGTGACGGGGGGCTTGAAAGTCAGCCCCAGCATTTT. Its translation: CASSDGGLESQPQHF.

Written as DNA, the CDR3 is TGTGCCAGTACCCCCTCCCCCGGGACAGGGGTGTACTATGGCTACACCTTC. It encodes CASTPSPGTGVYYGYTF. The genes are TRBV19 and TRBJ1-2; the match to TRBD1 covers 10 bases. Germline lookup yields CDR1 LNHDA and CDR2 SQIVND (reference sequence). Trimming took 7 bases from V and 3 from J; bases not matched to a gene: 14. CDR3 length: 17 amino acids.

This clone appeared once. This chain uses TRBV7-2 with TRBJ1-2; TRBD1 matches at 7 bases. The CDR3 is 13 amino acids. Trimming at V came to 2 bases and at J to 5 bases, leaving 2 bases not matched to a gene. Germline CDR1 and CDR2: SGHTA and FQGNSA. CDR3 sequence: CASSLQGGYGYTF. In DNA form, the CDR3 reads TGTGCCAGCAGCTTACAGGGGGGATATGGCTACACCTTC.

The rearrangement joins TRBV9 to TRBJ2-1; D might be TRBD2 (5 bases). The V gene lost 3 bases and the J gene lost 5 bases, with 12 bases spanning the gap. This CDR3 contains 14 residues. Germline assignment: CDR1 SGDLS and CDR2 YYNGEE. The DNA of the CDR3 is TGTGCCAGCAGCGGCGGGCACCGGGACAATGAGCAGTTCTTC. This gives the protein CASSGGHRDNEQFF.

This clone appeared a single time. The chain carries TRBV4-1 and TRBJ2-3, with a possible D match to TRBD1 (6 bases). The CDR3 is made up of 18 amino acids. From germline, CDR1 is MGHRA and CDR2 YSYEKL. V was clipped by 0 bases and J by 3 bases, with 19 bases between them. The CDR3 DNA follows: TGCGCCAGCAGCCAAGAACCCCCTTTTGGCCAGGGGACAGATACGCAGTATTTT. Translated, it gives CASSQEPPFGQGTDTQYF.

The chain links TRBV5-6 to TRBJ2-5; 7 bases are shared with TRBD2. J lost 3 bases, V lost 4 bases, and 3 bases had no gene match. CDR1 is SGHDT, CDR2 YYEEEE, per germline. The CDR3 covers 13 residues. The DNA for the CDR3 is TGTGCCAGCAGCACCGCGGGGGAAGAGACCCAGTACTTC. Protein sequence: CASSTAGEETQYF.

This clone appeared a few times. The chain links TRBV12-3 or TRBV12-4 to TRBJ1-2, with D possibly matching TRBD1 (6 bases). The length of the CDR3 is 13 residues. V was clipped by 6 bases and J by 3 bases, with 11 bases between them. The DNA of the CDR3 is TGTGCCAGCAGGAGGGGGATCGACTATGGCTACACCTTC. This encodes CASRRGIDYGYTF.

A single count supports this clone. The rearrangement joins TRBV7-6 to TRBJ2-1; 8 bases align to TRBD2. CDR1 and CDR2 (germline): SGHVS, FNYEAQ. This CDR3 has 15 amino acids. Unmatched junction bases numbered 5, after V lost 3 bases and J lost 4 bases. The CDR3 bases are TGTGCCAGCAGCTTGTTAGCGGGGCCTTACAATGAGCAGTTCTTC. It encodes CASSLLAGPYNEQFF.

The chain has TRBV7-2 and TRBJ2-3, with 7 bases aligning to TRBD2. The CDR3 is made up of 15 amino acids. Germline V gene lookup returns CDR1 SGHTA and CDR2 FQGNSA. The trim removed 3 bases at V and 0 bases at J, leaving 3 bases unmatched. CDR3 DNA sequence: TGTGCCAGCAGCTTCACCGGGGGGAGCACAGATACGCAGTATTTT. It codes for CASSFTGGSTDTQYF.

The genes are TRBV2 and TRBJ2-1, with TRBD2 identical over 13 bases. Germline trimming cut 6 bases from V and 5 bases from J; bases unmatched to any gene: 4. The CDR3 is made up of 15 amino acids. Germline CDR1 SNHLY, CDR2 FYNNEI. This chain's CDR3 is CASSEGLAGHNEQFF. For the CDR3, the DNA is TGTGCCAGCAGCGAGGGACTAGCGGGGCACAATGAGCAGTTCTTC.

V and J are TRBV4-3 and TRBJ1-2; D is undetermined. Per the germline V gene, CDR1 is LGHNA and CDR2 is YSLEER. This CDR3 has 18 amino acids. With 0 bases removed from V and 5 bases from J, the gap between germline ends came to 22 bases. CDR3 nucleotide sequence: TGCGCCAGCAGCCAAGAAACGCAGTATGTAGAGGGAAGTTATGGCTACACCTTC. Its translation: CASSQETQYVEGSYGYTF.